A selection of T cell receptor beta chains follows, all from one sample in a study of T cells in localized non-small cell lung cancer. The data were produced by immunoSEQ multiplex PCR, yet TCRdb's version contains in-frame clones alone and is incomplete. Here the sample spans over 25,000 clones, around 77% being singletons. The specimen was peripheral blood, collected before any cancer treatment. These receptors all stem from a male donor at least 60 years old with stage III squamous cell lung carcinoma. The CDR3 runs from the conserved cysteine through the conserved F or W. The D gene is left open where the match is weak. The listing skips clone size in some rows; elsewhere it reads once, few, many or a size class.

abundance: .; j_gene: TRBJ1-2; d_gene: TRBD1; len: 14; v_gene: TRBV9; CDR3aa: CASSPRQGRDGYTF; CDR3nt: TGTGCCAGCAGCCCCCGACAGGGTAGGGATGGCTACACCTTC
abundance: .; j_gene: TRBJ2-7; d_gene: TRBD1; len: 14; v_gene: TRBV7-7; CDR3aa: CASSLGQGAYEQYF; CDR3nt: TGTGCTAGCAGCTTAGGGCAGGGGGCCTACGAGCAGTACTTC
abundance: .; j_gene: TRBJ1-4; d_gene: .; len: 11; v_gene: TRBV6-6; CDR3aa: CASSLTEKLFF; CDR3nt: TGTGCCAGCAGCCTGACAGAAAAACTGTTTTTT
abundance: .; j_gene: TRBJ2-1; d_gene: .; len: 13; v_gene: TRBV5-3; CDR3aa: CASSLASENEQFF; CDR3nt: TGTGCCAGCAGCTTGGCCTCTGAAAATGAGCAGTTCTTC
abundance: few; j_gene: TRBJ1-2; d_gene: .; len: 15; v_gene: TRBV27; CDR3aa: CASSFSGQPNYGYTF; CDR3nt: TGTGCCAGCAGTTTCTCGGGGCAGCCTAACTATGGCTACACCTTC
abundance: .; j_gene: TRBJ2-2; d_gene: TRBD2; len: 16; v_gene: TRBV19; CDR3aa: CASSGGRAYNTGELFF; CDR3nt: TGTGCCAGTAGTGGCGGGAGGGCCTATAACACCGGGGAGCTGTTTTTT
abundance: .; j_gene: TRBJ2-7; d_gene: TRBD2; len: 15; v_gene: TRBV27; CDR3aa: CASSLTGTSDYEQYF; CDR3nt: TGTGCCAGCAGTTTAACGGGGACTAGCGACTACGAGCAGTACTTC
abundance: once; j_gene: TRBJ2-5; d_gene: .; len: 12; v_gene: TRBV10-2; CDR3aa: CASLGTQETQYF; CDR3nt: TGCGCCAGCCTAGGGACCCAAGAGACCCAGTACTTC
abundance: .; j_gene: TRBJ2-5; d_gene: .; len: 15; v_gene: TRBV7-2; CDR3aa: CASSFYRQGGETQYF; CDR3nt: TGTGCCAGCAGCTTCTACCGACAGGGAGGGGAGACCCAGTACTTC
abundance: once; j_gene: TRBJ1-1; d_gene: .; len: 16; v_gene: TRBV7-8; CDR3aa: CASSLVGQGMGTEAFF; CDR3nt: TGTGCCAGCAGCTTAGTGGGGCAGGGAATGGGGACTGAAGCTTTCTTT
abundance: once; j_gene: TRBJ2-7; d_gene: .; len: 16; v_gene: TRBV11-2; CDR3aa: CASSLGPGKFSYEQYF; CDR3nt: TGTGCCAGCAGCTTAGGTCCCGGGAAGTTCAGCTACGAGCAGTACTTC
abundance: .; j_gene: TRBJ2-3; d_gene: TRBD2; len: 15; v_gene: TRBV27; CDR3aa: CARPLAGGQTDTQYF; CDR3nt: TGTGCCAGACCGTTAGCGGGGGGGCAAACAGATACGCAGTATTTT
abundance: .; j_gene: TRBJ2-7; d_gene: .; len: 16; v_gene: TRBV7-9; CDR3aa: CASSFRLPRGTYEQYF; CDR3nt: TGTGCCAGCAGCTTCAGGCTTCCCCGGGGGACCTACGAGCAGTACTTC
abundance: once; j_gene: TRBJ2-3; d_gene: .; len: 14; v_gene: TRBV6-5; CDR3aa: CASSYGSGTDTQYF; CDR3nt: TGTGCCAGCAGTTACGGATCAGGGACAGATACGCAGTATTTT
abundance: few; j_gene: TRBJ1-2; d_gene: TRBD1; len: 14; v_gene: TRBV11-2; CDR3aa: CASSLSRTGSGYTF; CDR3nt: TGTGCCAGCAGCTTAAGTCGGACAGGGAGTGGCTACACCTTC
abundance: .; j_gene: TRBJ1-3; d_gene: .; len: 14; v_gene: TRBV6-6; CDR3aa: CASSYGESGNTIYF; CDR3nt: TGTGCCAGCAGTTACGGGGAATCCGGAAACACCATATATTTT
abundance: .; j_gene: TRBJ1-1; d_gene: .; len: 14; v_gene: TRBV2; CDR3aa: CASSAGSLNTEAFF; CDR3nt: TGTGCCAGCAGTGCAGGGTCCCTGAACACTGAAGCTTTCTTT